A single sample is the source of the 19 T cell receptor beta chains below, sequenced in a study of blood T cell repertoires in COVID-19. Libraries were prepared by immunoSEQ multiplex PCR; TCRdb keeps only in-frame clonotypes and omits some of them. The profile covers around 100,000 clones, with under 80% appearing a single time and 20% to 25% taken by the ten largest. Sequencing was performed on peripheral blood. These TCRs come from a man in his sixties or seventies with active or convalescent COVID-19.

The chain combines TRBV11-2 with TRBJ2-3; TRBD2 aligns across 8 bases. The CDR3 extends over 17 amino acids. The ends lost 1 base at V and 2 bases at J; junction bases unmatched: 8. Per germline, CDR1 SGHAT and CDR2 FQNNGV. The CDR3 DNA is TGTGCCAGCAGCTTAGGACCCCAGCGGGGGCACACAGATACGCAGTATTTT. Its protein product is CASSLGPQRGHTDTQYF.

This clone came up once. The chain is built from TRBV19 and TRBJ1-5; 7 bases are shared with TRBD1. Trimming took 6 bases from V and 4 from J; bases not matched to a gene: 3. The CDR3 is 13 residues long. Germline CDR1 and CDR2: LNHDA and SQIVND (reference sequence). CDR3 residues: CASRGQSNQPQHF. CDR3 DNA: TGTGCCAGTAGGGGACAGAGTAATCAGCCCCAGCATTTT.

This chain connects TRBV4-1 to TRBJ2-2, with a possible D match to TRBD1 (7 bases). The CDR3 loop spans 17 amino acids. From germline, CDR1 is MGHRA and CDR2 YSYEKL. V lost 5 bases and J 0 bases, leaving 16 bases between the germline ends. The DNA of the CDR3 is TGCGCCAGCAGCGCAAGACAGGGACTTTCGAACACCGGGGAGCTGTTTTTT. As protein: CASSARQGLSNTGELFF.

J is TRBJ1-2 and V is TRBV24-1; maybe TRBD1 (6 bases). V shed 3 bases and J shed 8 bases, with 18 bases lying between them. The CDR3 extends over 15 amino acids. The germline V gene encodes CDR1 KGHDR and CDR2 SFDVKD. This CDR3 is CATSDQGRGLNGYTF. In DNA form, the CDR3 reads TGTGCCACCAGTGATCAGGGGCGGGGGCTGAACGGCTACACCTTC.

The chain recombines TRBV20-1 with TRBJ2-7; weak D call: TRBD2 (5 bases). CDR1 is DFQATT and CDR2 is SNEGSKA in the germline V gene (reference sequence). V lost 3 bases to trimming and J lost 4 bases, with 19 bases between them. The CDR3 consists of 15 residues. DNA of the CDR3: TGCAGTGCTAGTGGCCCCGGGATTAACCCATACGAGCAGTACTTC. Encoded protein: CSASGPGINPYEQYF.

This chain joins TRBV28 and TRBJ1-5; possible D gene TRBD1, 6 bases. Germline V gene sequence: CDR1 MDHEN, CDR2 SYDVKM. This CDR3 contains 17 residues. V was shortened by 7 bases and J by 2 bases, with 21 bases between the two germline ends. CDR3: CASTTFPTGQGNQPQHF. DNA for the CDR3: TGTGCCAGCACCACGTTCCCTACAGGGCAGGGCAATCAGCCCCAGCATTTT.

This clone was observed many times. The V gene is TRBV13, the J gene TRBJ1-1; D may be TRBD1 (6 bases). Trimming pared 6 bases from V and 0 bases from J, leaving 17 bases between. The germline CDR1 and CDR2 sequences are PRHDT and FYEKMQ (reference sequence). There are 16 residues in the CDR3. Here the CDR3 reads CASSPLTGNMNTEAFF. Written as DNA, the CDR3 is TGTGCCAGCAGTCCCCTGACAGGTAACATGAACACTGAAGCTTTCTTT. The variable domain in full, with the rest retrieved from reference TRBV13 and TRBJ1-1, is AAGVIQSPRHLIKEKRETATLKCYPIPRHDTVYWYQQGPGQDPQFLISFYEKMQSDKGSIPDRFSAQQFSDYHSELNMSSLELGDSALYFCASSPLTGNMNTEAFFGQGTRLTVV.

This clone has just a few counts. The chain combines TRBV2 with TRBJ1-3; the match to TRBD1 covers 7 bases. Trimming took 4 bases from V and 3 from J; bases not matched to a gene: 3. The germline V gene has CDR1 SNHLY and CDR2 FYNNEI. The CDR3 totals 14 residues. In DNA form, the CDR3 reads TGTGCCAGCAGTGCAGGGGGTGGTGGAAACACCATATATTTT. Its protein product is CASSAGGGGNTIYF.

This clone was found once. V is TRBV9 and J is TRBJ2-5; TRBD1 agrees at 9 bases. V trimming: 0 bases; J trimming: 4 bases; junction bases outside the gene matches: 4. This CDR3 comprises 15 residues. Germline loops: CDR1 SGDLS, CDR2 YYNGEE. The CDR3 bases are TGTGCCAGCAGCGTAGGGACAGGGGAACGAGAGACCCAGTACTTC. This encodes CASSVGTGERETQYF. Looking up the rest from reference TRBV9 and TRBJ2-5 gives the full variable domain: DSGVTQTPKHLITATGQRVTLRCSPRSGDLSVYWYQQSLDQGLQFLIQYYNGEERAKGNILERFSAQQFPDLHSELNLSSLELGDSALYFCASSVGTGERETQYFGPGTRLLVL.

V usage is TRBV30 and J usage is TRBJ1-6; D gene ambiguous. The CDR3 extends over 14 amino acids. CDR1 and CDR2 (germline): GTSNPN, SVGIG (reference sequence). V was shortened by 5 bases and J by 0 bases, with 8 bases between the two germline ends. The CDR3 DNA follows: TGTGCCTGGCAGATAAGCTCCTATAATTCACCCCTCCACTTT. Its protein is CAWQISSYNSPLHF.

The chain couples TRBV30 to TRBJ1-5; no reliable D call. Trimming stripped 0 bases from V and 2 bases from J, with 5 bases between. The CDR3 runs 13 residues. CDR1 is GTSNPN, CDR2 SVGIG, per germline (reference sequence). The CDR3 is CAWSVHGNQPQHF. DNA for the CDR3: TGTGCCTGGAGTGTACATGGCAATCAGCCCCAGCATTTT.

The CDR3 region is CASSLGTTSGYTF. The CDR3 DNA reads as TGCGCCAGCAGCTTAGGGACAACCTCGGGCTACACCTTC. The chain joins TRBV5-1 to TRBJ1-2; a weak D match, TRBD1 (6 bases). V was pared by 2 bases and J by 8 bases, with 13 bases between. CDR3 length: 13 amino acids. Germline-derived CDR1 and CDR2 are SGHRS and YFSETQ.

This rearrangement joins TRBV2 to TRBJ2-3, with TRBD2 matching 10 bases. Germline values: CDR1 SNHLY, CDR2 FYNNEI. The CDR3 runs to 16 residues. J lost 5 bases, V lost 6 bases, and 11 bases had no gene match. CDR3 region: CASSILAGELGDTQYF. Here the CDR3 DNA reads TGTGCCAGCAGCATTCTAGCGGGAGAGCTGGGAGATACGCAGTATTTT.

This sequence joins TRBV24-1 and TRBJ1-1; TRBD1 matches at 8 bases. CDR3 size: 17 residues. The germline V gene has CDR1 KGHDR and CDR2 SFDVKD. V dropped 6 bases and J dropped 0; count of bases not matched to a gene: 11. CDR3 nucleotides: TGTGCCACCAGTCAGGGGGCCGAGGAGGGACTGAACACTGAAGCTTTCTTT. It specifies CATSQGAEEGLNTEAFF.

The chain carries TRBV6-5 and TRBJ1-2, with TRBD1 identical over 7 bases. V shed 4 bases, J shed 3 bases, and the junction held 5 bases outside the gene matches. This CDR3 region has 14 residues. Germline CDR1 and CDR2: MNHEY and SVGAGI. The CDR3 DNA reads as TGTGCCAGCAGTTCCTTCGACAGGGACTATGGCTACACCTTC. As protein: CASSSFDRDYGYTF.

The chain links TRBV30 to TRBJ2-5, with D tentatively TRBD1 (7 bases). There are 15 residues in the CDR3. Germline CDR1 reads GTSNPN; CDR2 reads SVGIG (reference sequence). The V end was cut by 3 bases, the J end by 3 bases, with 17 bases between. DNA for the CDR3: TGTGCCTGGAGGGAGGGAAGACAGGGTGAAGAGACCCAGTACTTC. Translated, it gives CAWREGRQGEETQYF.

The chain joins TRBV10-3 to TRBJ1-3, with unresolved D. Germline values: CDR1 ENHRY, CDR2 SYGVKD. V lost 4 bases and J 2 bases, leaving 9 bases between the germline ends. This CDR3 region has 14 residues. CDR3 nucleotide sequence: TGTGCCATCAGTGGGGCAGAGACTGGAAACACCATATATTTT. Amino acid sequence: CAISGAETGNTIYF.

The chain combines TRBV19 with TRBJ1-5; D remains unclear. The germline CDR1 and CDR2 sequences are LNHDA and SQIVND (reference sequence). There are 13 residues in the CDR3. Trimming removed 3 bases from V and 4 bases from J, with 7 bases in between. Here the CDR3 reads CASSIRGNQPQHF. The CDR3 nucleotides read TGTGCCAGTAGTATTAGAGGGAATCAGCCCCAGCATTTT.

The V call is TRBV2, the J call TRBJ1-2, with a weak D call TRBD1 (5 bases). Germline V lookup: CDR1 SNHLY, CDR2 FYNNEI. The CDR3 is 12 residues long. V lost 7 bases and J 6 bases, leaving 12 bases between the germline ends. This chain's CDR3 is CASTTRGDGYTF. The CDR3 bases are TGTGCCAGCACCACTCGGGGGGATGGCTACACCTTC.